The clone carrying this TCR beta chain was counted many times. The data derive from a study of read filtering for tumor transcriptome and immune sequencing. Study-wide context: DNase treatment preceded whole-transcriptome library preparation.

The CDR3 has 13 residues. Per the germline V gene, CDR1 is SNHLY and CDR2 is FYNNEI. The V and J ends lost 7 bases and 5 bases, in that order; junction bases with no gene match: 6. Molecular barcoded adaptors covering alpha/delta and beta/gamma chains were used on approximately 400 ng RNA. TCRdb called the reads again in MiXCR, with one record for every CDR3 protein. The table records about 130,000 distinct CDR3 sequences, approximately 13% of them present only once. The sequencing input was a population of CD138-negative cells sorted from bone marrow. The origin of this receptor is a donor at least 40 years old with multiple myeloma. This chain links TRBV2 with TRBJ2-5, with TRBD2 identical over 8 bases. CDR3 loop: CASTAGLVETQYF. CDR3 DNA: TGTGCCAGCACCGCGGGACTAGTCGAGACCCAGTACTTC.